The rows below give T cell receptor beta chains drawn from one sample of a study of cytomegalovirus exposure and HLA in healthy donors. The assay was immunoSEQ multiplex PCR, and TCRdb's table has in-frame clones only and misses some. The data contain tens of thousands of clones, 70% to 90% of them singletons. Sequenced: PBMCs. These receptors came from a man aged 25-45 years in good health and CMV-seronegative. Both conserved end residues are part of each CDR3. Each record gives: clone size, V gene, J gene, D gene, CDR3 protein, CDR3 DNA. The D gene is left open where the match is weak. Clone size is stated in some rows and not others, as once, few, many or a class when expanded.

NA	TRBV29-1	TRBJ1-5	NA	CSVVEANQPQHF	TGCAGCGTTGTTGAGGCAAATCAGCCCCAGCATTTT
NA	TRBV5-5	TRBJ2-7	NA	CASSLDFPPYEQYF	TGTGCCAGCAGCTTGGACTTTCCCCCCTACGAGCAGTACTTC
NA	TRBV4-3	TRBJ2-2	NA	CASSQDPRAGELFF	TGCGCCAGCAGCCAAGATCCGCGGGCCGGGGAGCTGTTTTTT
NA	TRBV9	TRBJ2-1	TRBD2	CASSESGSSYNEQFF	TGTGCCAGCAGCGAGAGCGGGAGCTCCTACAATGAGCAGTTCTTC
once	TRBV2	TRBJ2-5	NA	CASKTATYQETQYF	TGTGCCAGCAAGACAGCGACTTACCAAGAGACCCAGTACTTC
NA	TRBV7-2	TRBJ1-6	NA	CASSFHRVKNSPLHF	TGTGCCAGCAGCTTCCACAGGGTGAAAAATTCACCCCTCCACTTT
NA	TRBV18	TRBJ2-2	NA	CASSEASGTGELFF	TGTGCCAGCTCAGAAGCAAGCGGCACCGGGGAGCTGTTTTTT
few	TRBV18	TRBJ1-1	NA	CASSRTGQTNTEAFF	TGTGCCAGCTCACGTACCGGACAGACGAACACTGAAGCTTTCTTT
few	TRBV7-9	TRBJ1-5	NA	CASSPGQGNENQPQHF	TGTGCCAGCAGCCCCGGCCAGGGCAACGAAAATCAGCCCCAGCATTTT
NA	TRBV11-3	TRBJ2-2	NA	CASSLSDGTGELFF	TGTGCCAGCAGCTTGTCAGATGGCACCGGGGAGCTGTTTTTT
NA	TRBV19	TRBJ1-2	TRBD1	CASGYRTGYGYTF	TGTGCCAGTGGCTACCGGACAGGCTATGGCTACACCTTC
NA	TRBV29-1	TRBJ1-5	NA	CSVSVEGAGQPQHF	TGCAGCGTTAGCGTGGAGGGTGCGGGTCAGCCCCAGCATTTT
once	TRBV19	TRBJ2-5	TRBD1	CASRDEQGETQYF	TGTGCCAGTAGAGATGAACAGGGGGAGACCCAGTACTTC
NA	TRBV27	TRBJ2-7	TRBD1	CASSGQASYEQYF	TGTGCCAGCAGCGGACAGGCGTCCTACGAGCAGTACTTC
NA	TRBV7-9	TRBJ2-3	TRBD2	CASSSRAGEEDTQYF	TGTGCCAGCAGCTCCCGGGCGGGAGAAGAGGATACGCAGTATTTT
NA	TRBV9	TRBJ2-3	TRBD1	CASSVEGAGTDTQYF	TGTGCCAGCAGCGTAGAGGGGGCGGGCACAGATACGCAGTATTTT
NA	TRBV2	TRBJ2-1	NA	CASSEAWGGPRENEQFF	TGTGCCAGCAGTGAAGCTTGGGGGGGGCCTAGGGAAAATGAGCAGTTCTTC
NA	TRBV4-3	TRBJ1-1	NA	CASSRRPGVYAEAFF	TGCGCCAGCAGCCGTCGTCCAGGGGTGTACGCTGAAGCTTTCTTT
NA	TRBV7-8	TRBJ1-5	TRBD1	CASSFWDRAQPQHF	TGTGCCAGCAGCTTTTGGGACAGGGCTCAGCCCCAGCATTTT
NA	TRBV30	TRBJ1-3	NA	CAWSTGGNTIYF	TGTGCCTGGAGTACAGGTGGAAACACCATATATTTT
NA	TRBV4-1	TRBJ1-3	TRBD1	CASSQPYRDSSGNTIYF	TGCGCCAGCAGCCAACCTTACCGGGACAGCTCTGGAAACACCATATATTTT
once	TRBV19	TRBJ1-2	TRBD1	CASSMDRDYGYTF	TGTGCCAGTAGTATGGACAGGGACTATGGCTACACCTTC
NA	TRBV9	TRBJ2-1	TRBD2	CASSVAGGNEQFF	TGTGCCAGCAGCGTTGCGGGAGGCAATGAGCAGTTCTTC
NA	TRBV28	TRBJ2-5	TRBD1	CASSSGQSETQYF	TGTGCCAGCAGTTCGGGACAGTCGGAGACCCAGTACTTC
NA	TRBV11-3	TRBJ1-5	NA	CASSLEGTTDSNQPQHF	TGTGCCAGCAGCTTAGAAGGTACTACGGATAGCAATCAGCCCCAGCATTTT
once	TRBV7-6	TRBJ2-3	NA	CASSSLAFTDTQYF	TGTGCCAGCAGCTCCTTAGCCTTCACAGATACGCAGTATTTT
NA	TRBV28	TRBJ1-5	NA	CASSFSHGERARQPQHF	TGTGCCAGCAGTTTCTCTCACGGGGAACGTGCTCGGCAGCCCCAGCATTTT
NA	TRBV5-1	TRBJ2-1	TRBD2	CASSTGLARYNEQFF	TGCGCCAGCAGCACGGGACTAGCTCGGTACAATGAGCAGTTCTTC
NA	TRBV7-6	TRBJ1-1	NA	CASSLAAGGRGGTEAFF	TGTGCCAGCAGCTTAGCGGCGGGAGGGAGGGGCGGCACTGAAGCTTTCTTT
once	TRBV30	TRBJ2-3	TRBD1	CAWSVPDRGTGGDTQYF	TGTGCCTGGAGTGTGCCGGACAGGGGGACCGGGGGGGATACGCAGTATTTT
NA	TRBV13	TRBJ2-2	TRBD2	CASSSIGAGGYTGELFF	TGTGCCAGCAGCTCGATAGGAGCGGGAGGATATACCGGGGAGCTGTTTTTT
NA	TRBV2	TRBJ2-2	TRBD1	CASRDRGLGTGELFF	TGTGCCAGCAGGGACAGGGGGTTGGGCACCGGGGAGCTGTTTTTT
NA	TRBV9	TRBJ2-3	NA	CASSGSGGGADTQYF	TGTGCCAGCAGCGGGTCAGGAGGAGGTGCAGATACGCAGTATTTT
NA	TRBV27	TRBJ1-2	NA	CASSLSSGGDGYTF	TGTGCCAGCAGTTTATCGAGTGGAGGCGATGGCTACACCTTC
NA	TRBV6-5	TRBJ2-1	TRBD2	CASYTPLAGEQFF	TGTGCCAGCTATACACCCCTAGCGGGAGAGCAGTTCTTC
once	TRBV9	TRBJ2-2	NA	CASSVSLTGELFF	TGTGCCAGCAGCGTATCCCTCACCGGGGAGCTGTTTTTT
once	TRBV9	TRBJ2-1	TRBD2	CASMGGRNNEQFF	TGTGCCAGCATGGGCGGGAGGAACAATGAGCAGTTCTTC
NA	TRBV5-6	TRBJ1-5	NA	CASSLNQGRGNQPQHF	TGTGCCAGCAGCTTAAATCAGGGAAGAGGCAATCAGCCCCAGCATTTT
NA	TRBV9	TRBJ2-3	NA	CASSVVGSGSPDTQYF	TGTGCCAGCAGCGTAGTCGGTAGCGGCAGCCCAGATACGCAGTATTTT
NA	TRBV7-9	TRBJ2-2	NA	CLRGTGELFF	TGTTTGCGAGGTACCGGGGAGCTGTTTTTT
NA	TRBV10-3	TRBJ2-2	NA	CAISARGYENTGELFF	TGTGCCATCAGTGCCAGGGGATACGAGAACACCGGGGAGCTGTTTTTT
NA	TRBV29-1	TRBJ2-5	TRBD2	CSGGLASGGETQYF	TGCAGCGGTGGACTAGCGTCCGGGGGGGAGACCCAGTACTTC
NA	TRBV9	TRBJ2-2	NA	CASSVGGATSGELFF	TGTGCCAGCAGCGTAGGTGGGGCAACGAGCGGGGAGCTGTTTTTT
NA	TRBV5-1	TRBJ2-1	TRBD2	CASTSGYQRLAGANEQFF	TGCGCCAGCACCTCAGGATACCAAAGACTAGCGGGGGCGAATGAGCAGTTCTTC
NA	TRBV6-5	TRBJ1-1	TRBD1	CASSYLQGARTEAFF	TGTGCCAGCAGTTACTTACAGGGGGCGCGGACTGAAGCTTTCTTT
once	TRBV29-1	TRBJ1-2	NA	CSASQEGYTF	TGCAGCGCGTCCCAGGAAGGCTACACCTTC
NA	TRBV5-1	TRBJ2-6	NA	CASRTDNSGANVLTF	TGCGCCAGCAGGACAGATAACTCTGGGGCCAACGTCCTGACTTTC
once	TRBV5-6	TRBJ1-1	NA	CASSLTGHDTEAFF	TGTGCCAGCAGCTTGACAGGGCATGACACTGAAGCTTTCTTT
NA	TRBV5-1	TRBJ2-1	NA	CASSSGTGSSYNEQFF	TGCGCCAGCAGCTCCGGGACCGGGAGCTCCTACAATGAGCAGTTCTTC
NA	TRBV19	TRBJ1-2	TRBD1	CASLDRGGGYTF	TGTGCCAGCCTCGACAGGGGTGGTGGCTACACCTTC
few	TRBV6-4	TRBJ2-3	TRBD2	CASSREAGGPGDTQYF	TGTGCCAGCAGTCGTGAAGCGGGGGGGCCTGGAGATACGCAGTATTTT
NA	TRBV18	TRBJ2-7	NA	CASAGGQRSYYEQYF	TGTGCCAGCGCGGGTGGTCAGCGCTCATACTACGAGCAGTACTTC
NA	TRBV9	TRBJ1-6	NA	CASSGGGRDGSPLHF	TGTGCCAGCAGCGGGGGGGGCAGGGACGGTTCACCCCTCCACTTT
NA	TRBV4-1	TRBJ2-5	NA	CASSQGPGAMTQYF	TGCGCCAGCAGCCAAGGTCCAGGGGCCATGACCCAGTACTTC
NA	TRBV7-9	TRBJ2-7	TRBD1	CASTILDRGLSYEQYF	TGTGCCAGCACCATCCTCGACAGGGGACTCTCCTACGAGCAGTACTTC
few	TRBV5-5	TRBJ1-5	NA	CASSLQPYSNQPQHF	TGTGCCAGCAGCTTACAACCTTATAGCAATCAGCCCCAGCATTTT
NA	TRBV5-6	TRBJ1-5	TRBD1	CASSTRDRGTQPQHF	TGTGCCAGCAGCACCCGGGACAGGGGGACTCAGCCCCAGCATTTT
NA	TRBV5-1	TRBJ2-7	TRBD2	CASSGAGASYEQYF	TGCGCCAGCAGCGGAGCGGGGGCCTCCTACGAGCAGTACTTC
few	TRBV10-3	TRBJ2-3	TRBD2	CAISESGGITDTQYF	TGTGCCATCAGTGAGTCGGGAGGGATCACAGATACGCAGTATTTT
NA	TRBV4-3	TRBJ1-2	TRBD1	CASSQAGGSYGYTF	TGCGCCAGCAGCCAAGCAGGGGGGAGCTATGGCTACACCTTC